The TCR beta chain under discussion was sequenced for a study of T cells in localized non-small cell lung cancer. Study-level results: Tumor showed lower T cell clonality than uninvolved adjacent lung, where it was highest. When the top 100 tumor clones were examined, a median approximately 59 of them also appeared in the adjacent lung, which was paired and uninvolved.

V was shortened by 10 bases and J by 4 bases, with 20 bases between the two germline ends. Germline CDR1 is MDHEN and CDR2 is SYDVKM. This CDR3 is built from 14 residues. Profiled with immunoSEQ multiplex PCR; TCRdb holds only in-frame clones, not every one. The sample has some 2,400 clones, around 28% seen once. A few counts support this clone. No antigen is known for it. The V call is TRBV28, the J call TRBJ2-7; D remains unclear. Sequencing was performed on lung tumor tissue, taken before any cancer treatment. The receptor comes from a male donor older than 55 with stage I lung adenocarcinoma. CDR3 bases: TGTGCCACCATGTTGGTCCAAGGCCCTTACGAGCAGTACTTC. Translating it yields CATMLVQGPYEQYF.